This T cell receptor (beta chain) stems from a study of T cell repertoires in cytomegalovirus infection. Study summary: Public TCR beta signature analysis indicated the presence of both CMV infection and matching HLA type.

As concerns this clonotype: Its specificity is not known.

Broader study findings: The ex vivo response was dominated by HLA-C-restricted CMV-specific TCR beta clonotypes. CMV carriers with the relevant HLA were identified by cumulative public TCR beta family frequency.

TCRdb re-called the reads through MiXCR, storing one row per CDR3 protein. The sample holds about 260,000 distinct CDR3 sequences, about 13% seen once. CDR3 length: 15 residues. From germline, CDR1 is SNHLY and CDR2 FYNNEI. Trimming took 10 bases from V and 0 from J, leaving 17 bases between them. Material for sequencing was PBMCs. The TCR originated in a human donor in good health (CMV status not recorded). Some clones in this sample may be carry-over from other donors' samples. The genes are TRBV2 and TRBJ2-3, with D unresolved. This chain's CDR3 is CATRVKETSTDTQYF. The CDR3 nucleotides are TGTGCCACAAGAGTCAAGGAAACTAGCACAGATACGCAGTATTTT.